These 11 T cell receptor beta chains share one sample of origin, sequenced in a study of tumor-infiltrating lymphocytes in primary liver carcinoma (dated by TCRdb to 2016 to 2017). RNA from unsorted whole blood was extracted with TRIzol reagent, and germline DNA was obtained with the DNeasy Blood & Tissue kit. Sequencing was performed on an Illumina HiSeq 2500. Using a constant-region primer and ProtoScript II reverse transcriptase, TCRbeta-specific cDNA was reverse-transcribed from around 500 ng total RNA. TCRbeta libraries were built with three nested multiplex PCR rounds, a slightly modified ARM-PCR procedure. The first two PCR rounds used multiplex TRBV1-TRBV30 forward primers with a Cbeta reverse primer, each for roughly 10 cycles. TCRdb handled the public reads itself, with Q25 trimming in fastp and clone calling in MiXCR, and kept productive beta chains. Rows are combined by CDR3 protein, so each entry shows the most common genes and DNA. Present in this sample are about 200,000 distinct CDR3 sequences, about two thirds of which were seen just once. The ten largest clonotypes hold approximately 6.5% of the sample.

The sequenced sample was peripheral blood. The receptors stem from a woman aged 60-75 years with primary liver carcinoma and hepatitis B virus infection.

This clonotype was picked up a small number of times. Since a much larger clone is just one base distant, this may be a read error. The chain employs TRBV6-6 and TRBJ2-5, with D perhaps matching TRBD2 (7 bases). The CDR3 has 17 amino acids. Per germline, CDR1 MNHNY and CDR2 SVGAGI (reference sequence). The CDR3 loop is CVSSRSRGGAAQETQYF. The CDR3 DNA is TGTGTCAGCAGCCGCTCCCGAGGGGGGGCGGCCCAAGAGACCCAGTACTTC.

In regard to this clonotype: One end of the junction fails to match germline, which may point to a read error. The CDR3 protein is CASGLGGLAVSLTFQETQYF. The DNA for the CDR3 is TGTGCCAGCGGCTTAGGGGGACTAGCGGTATCCCTCACCTTCCAAGAGACCCAGTACTTC. V is TRBV11-3 and J is TRBJ2-5, with 11 nucleotides matching TRBD2. This CDR3 comprises 20 residues. Germline V CDR1 and CDR2: SGHNT, YENEEA.

As for this clonotype: A junction end diverges from the germline sequence, so it may reflect a read error. This chain links TRBV30 with TRBJ2-1, with 8 bases lining up with TRBD2. Germline V lookup: CDR1 GTSNPN, CDR2 SVGIG (reference sequence). The CDR3 length is 14 residues. The CDR3 spells CVWKLAVVRNEQFF. The CDR3 region has the DNA TGTGTCTGGAAACTAGCGGTAGTCAGGAATGAGCAGTTCTTC.

The chain carries TRBV11-3 and TRBJ2-3, with D perhaps TRBD1 (6 bases). Germline V gene sequence: CDR1 SGHNT, CDR2 YENEEA. The CDR3 extends over 14 amino acids. With 7 bases removed from V and 9 bases from J, the gap between germline ends came to 20 bases. CDR3 amino acids: CASNLGRAQGTQYF. In nucleotides, the CDR3 is TGTGCCAGCAACCTTGGGCGGGCCCAGGGGACGCAGTATTTT.

As DNA, the CDR3 is TGTGCCAGCAGTGCGAGCGGGAGGAGCCACGAGCAGTACTTC. Protein: CASSASGRSHEQYF. The V call is TRBV28, the J call TRBJ2-7, with 9 positions matching TRBD2. Losses at the gene ends were 5 bases for V and 5 bases for J; bases not matched to a gene: 7. The germline gives CDR1 MDHEN, CDR2 SYDVKM. The CDR3 runs 14 residues.

This clonotype was detected only a few times. The chain combines TRBV12-3 or TRBV12-4 with TRBJ2-1; D is uncertain. V was shortened by 2 bases and J by 12 bases, with 8 bases between the two germline ends. This CDR3 contains 11 residues. The CDR3 sequence is CASSLMGGQFF. Here the CDR3 DNA reads TGTGCCAGCAGTTTAATGGGTGGGCAGTTCTTC.

For this clonotype: An end of the junction does not agree with germline; a read error may underlie this. The J gene is TRBJ2-5, the V gene TRBV7-9, with 9 bases lining up with TRBD1. This CDR3 spans 16 amino acids. Per the germline V gene, CDR1 is SEHNR and CDR2 is FQNEAQ (reference sequence). The CDR3 coding sequence is TGTGCCGGCAGCACCCCAGACGGGACAGGGCAAGAGACCCAGTACTTC. This translates into CAGSTPDGTGQETQYF.

To note about this clonotype: It may be a read error: a sequence one base away is much more abundant. The J gene is TRBJ2-3, the V gene TRBV5-1, with 8 nucleotides matching TRBD1. CDR1 and CDR2 from the germline V gene are SGHRS and YFSETQ. The CDR3 length is 14 residues. CDR3 nucleotides: TGCGCCAGCAGAGCAGACAGGGGTACAGTTACGCAGTATTTT. Its protein is CASRADRGTVTQYF.

This clonotype was found once. Because it lacks the conserved phenylalanine or tryptophan at the end, this CDR3 is likely a read error. This rearrangement joins TRBV12-3 or TRBV12-4 to TRBJ2-3; 16 bases map to TRBD2. The CDR3 is 18 residues long. The ends lost 10 bases at V and 0 bases at J; junction bases unmatched: 10. This CDR3 reads CANRDGTSGRGSTDTQYY. The CDR3 region has the DNA TGTGCCAACAGGGATGGGACTAGCGGGAGGGGGAGCACAGATACGCAGTATTAT.

Many counts were recorded for this clonotype. The rearrangement joins TRBV5-4 to TRBJ2-5; 10 nucleotides align to TRBD1. Germline V gene lookup returns CDR1 SGHNT and CDR2 YYREEE (reference sequence). This CDR3 is built from 16 residues. The V segment lost 7 bases and the J segment 1 base; nucleotides outside the gene matches: 10. CDR3 DNA sequence: TGTGCCAGCCGTAAAGGAGGGACAGGGGCCCAAGAGACCCAGTACTTC. Protein sequence: CASRKGGTGAQETQYF.

Concerning this clonotype itself: This clone may be a read error of a much larger clone one base away. The J gene is TRBJ2-5, the V gene TRBV4-2; 7 positions match TRBD2. The length of the CDR3 is 14 residues. Germline V gives CDR1 LGHNA, CDR2 YNFKEQ. Trimming cost V 3 bases and J 8 bases; bases outside gene matches: 9. Here the CDR3 reads CASSQGGRFDTQYF. The CDR3 DNA sequence: TGTGCCAGCAGCCAGGGGGGGAGGTTCGATACCCAGTACTTC.